Below, 22 T cell receptor beta chains from the same sample are listed, as sequenced in a study of CD8 T cells in ankylosing spondylitis. Study-wide points: It appeared that ankylosing spondylitis blood was characterized by a TCR beta motif of several highly homologous variants.

TCRdb recomputed calls from the 5' RACE reads with MiXCR, one row per CDR3 protein. The sample has more than 600,000 distinct CDR3 sequences, roughly 20% seen once; the top ten hold roughly a fifth. The antigens of these receptors remain unknown. The sequencing sample was made of blood, either unsorted or a sorted T cell fraction (not recorded which). Receptors were obtained from a male donor with ankylosing spondylitis.

This clonotype was counted a few times. This CDR3 reads CASSLRRGNDNEQFF. The CDR3 nucleotides are TGTGCCAGCAGTTTGAGGCGGGGCAACGACAATGAGCAGTTCTTC. The chain recombines TRBV12-3 or TRBV12-4 with TRBJ2-1; D might be TRBD2 (6 bases). The ends were cut back, 3 bases at V and 5 bases at J, with 14 bases in the middle. The CDR3 is 15 residues long.

As DNA, the CDR3 is TGCGCCAGCAGCCAGACAGCGGGGGGAAGGATCAATGAGCAGTTCTTC. Encoded protein: CASSQTAGGRINEQFF. J is TRBJ2-1 and V is TRBV4-1; TRBD2 matches 9 bases. The CDR3 has 16 amino acids. The germline CDR1 and CDR2 sequences are MGHRA and YSYEKL. V was pared by 3 bases and J by 6 bases, with 9 bases of the junction left unmatched.

Many counts were recorded for this clonotype. This chain uses TRBV5-1 with TRBJ2-2, with D unresolved. The V and J ends lost 4 bases and 6 bases respectively, with 13 bases between them. The germline V gene has CDR1 SGHRS and CDR2 YFSETQ. This CDR3 is 14 amino acids long. CDR3 in DNA: TGCGCCAGCAGCCCCTACACGTTTCCCGGGGAGCTGTTTTTT. Encoded protein: CASSPYTFPGELFF.

The sample holds a few counts of this clonotype. The V gene is TRBV29-1, the J gene TRBJ2-1; D not resolved. CDR1 and CDR2 from the germline V gene are SQVTM and ANQGSEA. The CDR3 extends over 12 amino acids. V was trimmed by 3 bases and J by 6 bases, leaving 9 bases between them. CDR3 in DNA: TGCAGCGTTGACGTCTCGCGCAATGAGCAGTTCTTC. Encoded protein: CSVDVSRNEQFF.

This clonotype was observed a handful of times. DNA of the CDR3: TGCGCCAGCAGCCCACGCAGGGAATGGGTCATGAACACTGAAGCTTTCTTT. This translates into CASSPRREWVMNTEAFF. This chain uses TRBV4-1 with TRBJ1-1, with D tentatively TRBD1 (5 bases). The CDR3 runs 17 residues. V lost 4 bases and J lost 0, with 18 bases in between. Germline V gene data show CDR1 as MGHRA and CDR2 as YSYEKL.

This clonotype appeared many times. The chain links TRBV12-3 or TRBV12-4 to TRBJ2-5; a possible D gene is TRBD1 (6 bases). V was shortened by 6 bases and J by 1 base, with 9 bases between the two germline ends. The CDR3 has 13 residues. CDR3 amino acids: CASSGTIQETQYF. The CDR3 DNA sequence: TGTGCCAGCAGCGGGACAATCCAAGAGACCCAGTACTTC.

This clonotype has at least ten counts. The V call is TRBV6-6, the J call TRBJ1-5; no clear D gene. In germline, CDR1 is MNHNY, CDR2 SVGAGI (reference sequence). Trimming removed 6 bases from V and 7 bases from J, with 10 bases in between. CDR3 length: 12 residues. The CDR3 region is CASSSGGQPQHF. The CDR3 DNA follows: TGTGCCAGCAGCTCCGGTGGGCAGCCCCAGCATTTT.

The gene calls are TRBV15 and TRBJ2-7; 7 bases are shared with TRBD2. The DNA end lines up better with TRBJ2-5; the J call may be wrong. Per the germline V gene, CDR1 is LNHNV and CDR2 is YYDKDF (reference sequence). This CDR3 has 15 residues. This chain's CDR3 is CATSGRAGLQETQYF. Written as DNA, the CDR3 is TGTGCCACCAGCGGGCGAGCGGGGCTCCAAGAGACCCAGTACTTC.

This clonotype was detected ten times or more. V usage is TRBV5-6 and J usage is TRBJ2-7; TRBD1 is a possible D gene (6 bases). Germline V gives CDR1 SGHDT, CDR2 YYEEEE. The CDR3 contains 13 residues. V gave up 4 bases and J gave up 4 bases, with 12 bases separating them. In DNA, the CDR3 is TGTGCCAGCAGCAGGACAGCCACTTACGAGCAGTACTTC. This sequence encodes CASSRTATYEQYF.

CDR3: CATKDSTINQPQHF. The CDR3 bases are TGTGCCACCAAGGACAGCACAATCAATCAGCCCCAGCATTTT. The genes are TRBV6-2 or TRBV6-3 and TRBJ1-5; D is possibly TRBD1 (6 bases). V was shortened by 10 bases and J by 3 bases, with 16 bases between the two germline ends. Germline CDR1 MNHEY, CDR2 SVGEGT. The CDR3 consists of 14 residues.

This clonotype was seen more than once but under ten times. The chain employs TRBV27 and TRBJ1-1; 11 positions agree with TRBD1. CDR1 and CDR2 (germline): MNHEY, SMNVEV (reference sequence). CDR3 size: 16 residues. The J segment lost 6 bases and the V segment lost 4 bases, leaving 10 bases of the junction unmatched. CDR3 protein: CASSSPGTGGRAEAFF. In DNA, the CDR3 is TGTGCCAGCAGTTCCCCGGGGACAGGGGGACGAGCTGAAGCTTTCTTT.

This clonotype occurred many times. This chain's CDR3 is CASSLGDFTEAFF. The CDR3 nucleotides read TGTGCCAGCAGTTTGGGGGACTTCACTGAAGCTTTCTTT. The chain combines TRBV12-3 or TRBV12-4 with TRBJ1-1; TRBD1 might be the D (5 bases). This CDR3 has 13 residues. V was cut by 3 bases and J by 4 bases, with 9 bases left in between.

This rearrangement joins TRBV6-2 or TRBV6-3 to TRBJ2-1, with no clear D. CDR3 length equals 15 residues. Trimming removed 1 base from V and 5 bases from J, with 12 bases in between. CDR1 is MNHEY and CDR2 is SVGEGT in the germline V gene. The CDR3 nucleotides are TGTGCCAGCAGTTACTATGCCAGGTACGACAATGAGCAGTTCTTC. Its translation: CASSYYARYDNEQFF.

This clonotype was observed a few times. The chain's CDR3 is CASSVADYAGGYEQYF. CDR3 DNA sequence: TGTGCCAGCAGCGTAGCTGACTATGCGGGAGGATACGAGCAGTACTTC. V is TRBV9 and J is TRBJ2-7; TRBD2 aligns across 8 bases. This CDR3 is 16 amino acids long. J lost 4 bases, V lost 0 bases, and 9 bases had no gene match. Germline V gene lookup returns CDR1 SGDLS and CDR2 YYNGEE.

This clonotype was counted a few times. The chain has TRBV20-1 and TRBJ2-7, with a tentative D call TRBD1 (5 bases). The CDR3 is made up of 15 amino acids. CDR1 DFQATT and CDR2 SNEGSKA come from the germline V gene (reference sequence). The ends were cut back, 8 bases at V and 3 bases at J, with 23 bases in the middle. As DNA, the CDR3 is TGCAGTTACCAGGGTTACACGAAACACATCTACGAGCAGTACTTC. Its translation: CSYQGYTKHIYEQYF.

The J gene is TRBJ2-1, the V gene TRBV29-1; weak D call: TRBD2 (5 bases). Per germline, CDR1 SQVTM and CDR2 ANQGSEA. V was clipped by 4 bases and J by 0 bases, with 7 bases between them. This CDR3 has 13 residues. CDR3 region: CSVVEGSYNEQFF. Here the CDR3 DNA reads TGCAGCGTTGTAGAGGGCTCCTACAATGAGCAGTTCTTC.

This clonotype showed up many times. CDR3 nucleotides: TGCGCCAGCAGCCAAGATGAGGACTACACAGAGACCCAGTACTTC. This translates into CASSQDEDYTETQYF. The gene calls are TRBV4-1 and TRBJ2-5; possibly TRBD2 for D (6 bases). V lost 0 bases to trimming and J lost 4 bases, with 12 bases between them. Per germline, CDR1 MGHRA and CDR2 YSYEKL. CDR3 length: 15 amino acids.

This clonotype was detected many times. V usage is TRBV29-1 and J usage is TRBJ1-2, with unresolved D. V was clipped by 4 bases and J by 5 bases, with 8 bases between them. CDR1 and CDR2 (germline): SQVTM, ANQGSEA. This CDR3 comprises 11 residues. CDR3 region: CSVAGGYGYTF. The DNA of the CDR3 is TGCAGCGTTGCAGGAGGATATGGCTACACCTTC.

This clonotype was seen more than once but under ten times. The chain links TRBV20-1 to TRBJ1-1; no definite D call. The V end lost 6 bases, the J end lost 1 base, and 9 bases lay between the germline ends. In germline, CDR1 is DFQATT, CDR2 SNEGSKA (reference sequence). CDR3 length: 12 amino acids. CDR3 in amino acids: CSADPRNTEAFF. As DNA, the CDR3 is TGCAGTGCCGACCCCAGGAACACTGAAGCTTTCTTT.

This clonotype was picked up a small number of times. The rearrangement uses TRBV14 and TRBJ1-2; TRBD1 aligns across 8 bases. This CDR3 has 15 amino acids. The ends lost 1 base at V and 4 bases at J; junction bases unmatched: 5. Germline CDR1 is SGHDN and CDR2 is FVKESK. In DNA form, the CDR3 reads TGTGCCAGCAGCCAAGGAGGGACAGGCCTCTATGGCTACACCTTC. Protein: CASSQGGTGLYGYTF.

In this sample, this clonotype turned up a few times. The chain carries TRBV5-6 and TRBJ2-7, with a tentative D call TRBD1 (6 bases). V was cut by 0 bases and J by 5 bases, with 12 bases left in between. Germline lookup yields CDR1 SGHDT and CDR2 YYEEEE. The CDR3 has 14 residues. The DNA of the CDR3 is TGTGCCAGCAGCTTGGCTCCAGGGGCTAACGAGCAGTACTTC. This codes for CASSLAPGANEQYF.

Only a few counts were recorded for this clonotype. The chain links TRBV5-1 to TRBJ2-1; D unclear. The V end lost 2 bases, the J end lost 8 bases, and 8 bases lay between the germline ends. In germline, CDR1 is SGHRS, CDR2 YFSETQ. This CDR3 is 12 amino acids long. CDR3 loop: CASSLSLDEQFF. The CDR3 nucleotides are TGCGCCAGCAGCTTAAGCCTAGATGAGCAGTTCTTC.